This T cell receptor (beta chain) comes out of a study of blood T cell repertoires in COVID-19. In the study overall: Collection of acute and convalescent COVID-19 samples took place in the United States, Italy and Spain.

Per germline, CDR1 LGHDT and CDR2 YNNKEL (reference sequence). This CDR3 has 15 amino acids. V lost 5 bases to trimming and J lost 2 bases, with 13 bases between them. Under the authors' procedure: From reference gene primer amplification, estimates of nucleated cell counts were derived. Data came from immunoSEQ multiplex PCR; TCRdb stores just in-frame clones and leaves some out. V and J calls plus clone size are reproduced from that table; the DNA served to infer D and trimming. Of 150,000 to 160,000 clones listed, about 80% are singletons. Input material: peripheral blood. This receptor was taken from a woman aged 55-70 years with acute or convalescent COVID-19. This rearrangement joins TRBV3-1 (or the pseudogene TRBV3-2) to TRBJ1-3; D gene ambiguous. CDR3 protein: CASSFGVKTGNTIYF. In nucleotides, the CDR3 is TGTGCCAGCAGCTTCGGGGTAAAGACTGGAAACACCATATATTTT.